One sample yielded the 26 T cell receptor beta chains listed below, sequenced in a study of graft-versus-host responses after intestinal transplantation. Sequenced by immunoSEQ multiplex PCR; TCRdb stores in-frame clones only, minus some. The sample includes about 10,000 clones, 30% to 40% of them seen just once. The specimen comprised alloreactive CD4+ T cells from a mixed lymphocyte reaction culture, sampled before transplantation. As to subset: CFSE-low proliferating T cells sorted from approximately 6-day pre-transplant mixed lymphocyte reaction (GvH or HvG direction). Receptor source: a human patient who was an organ donor for intestinal transplantation.

The V and J genes are TRBV5-4 and TRBJ2-5, with unresolved D. Trimming pared 4 bases from V and 1 base from J, leaving 11 bases between. The germline V gene encodes CDR1 SGHNT and CDR2 YYREEE (reference sequence). The CDR3 is 14 amino acids. This CDR3 reads CASSPEGRQETQYF. CDR3 DNA sequence: TGTGCCAGCAGCCCTGAAGGACGCCAAGAGACCCAGTACTTC.

This clone appeared once. V is TRBV29-1 and J is TRBJ2-1; possibly TRBD2 for D (5 bases). CDR1 is SQVTM, CDR2 ANQGSEA, per germline. V lost 4 bases, J lost 8 bases, and 9 bases lay in between. CDR3 length: 11 amino acids. CDR3 DNA: TGCAGCGTTGGGAGGTGGCATGAGCAGTTCTTC. Its protein is CSVGRWHEQFF.

The J gene is TRBJ1-1, the V gene TRBV6-1; tentatively, D is TRBD1 (6 bases). The CDR3 contains 12 residues. In germline, CDR1 is MNHNS, CDR2 SASEGT. V was pared by 6 bases and J by 1 base, with 6 bases between. CDR3 bases: TGTGCCAGCAGGGGACAGAACACTGAAGCTTTCTTT. This sequence encodes CASRGQNTEAFF.

This clone appeared a few times. The chain links TRBV12-5 to TRBJ2-5; D call uncertain. V gave up 2 bases and J gave up 3 bases, with 7 bases separating them. The germline V gene encodes CDR1 LGHNT and CDR2 FRNRAP. This CDR3 has 13 amino acids. The CDR3 spells CASGLLNKETQYF. CDR3 DNA: TGTGCTAGTGGTTTGCTTAACAAAGAGACCCAGTACTTC. Full variable domain (missing parts from reference TRBV12-5 and TRBJ2-5): DARVTQTPRHKVTEMGQEVTMRCQPILGHNTVFWYRQTMMQGLELLAYFRNRAPLDDSGMPKDRFSAEMPDATLATLKIQPSEPRDSAVYFCASGLLNKETQYFGPGTRLLVL.

This clone was picked up a small number of times. The chain links TRBV10-3 to TRBJ2-3; the D call may be TRBD1 or TRBD2 (5 bases each). Trimming removed 4 bases at V and 4 bases at J, with 21 bases between. The CDR3 loop spans 17 amino acids. Germline V gives CDR1 ENHRY, CDR2 SYGVKD. The chain's CDR3 is CAISVGEALLGPDTQYF. CDR3 in DNA: TGTGCCATCAGTGTGGGGGAAGCTCTACTGGGCCCAGATACGCAGTATTTT.

This clone is medium-sized. In the same sample, other DNA sequences code for this CDR3. The chain couples TRBV7-2 to TRBJ1-6, with no clear D. Trimming removed 5 bases from V and 5 bases from J, with 10 bases in between. The CDR3 loop spans 14 amino acids. Germline V CDR1 and CDR2: SGHTA, FQGNSA. In DNA form, the CDR3 reads TGTGCCAGCAGCCTGGACCTAAATAATTCACCCCTCCACTTT. This codes for CASSLDLNNSPLHF. Full variable domain (outside the CDR3, taken from reference TRBV7-2 and TRBJ1-6): GAGVSQSPSNKVTEKGKDVELRCDPISGHTALYWYRQSLGQGLEFLIYFQGNSAPDKSGLPSDRFSAERTGGSVSTLTIQRTQQEDSAVYLCASSLDLNNSPLHFGNGTRLTVT.

V is TRBV4-2 and J is TRBJ2-2, with D unclear. V was clipped by 5 bases and J by 4 bases, with 11 bases between them. The CDR3 has 14 amino acids. The germline CDR1 and CDR2 sequences are LGHNA and YNFKEQ. CDR3 coding DNA: TGTGCCAGCAGCTTGGATACGTTCACCGGGGAGCTGTTTTTT. Its protein is CASSLDTFTGELFF.

V gene TRBV10-2 combines with J gene TRBJ2-7; D is unclear. Germline assignment: CDR1 WSHSY and CDR2 SAAADI. This CDR3 region has 11 residues. V lost 3 bases, J lost 2 bases, and 2 bases lay in between. CDR3 in DNA: TGCGCCAGCAGTGACACCTACGAGCAGTACTTC. It translates to CASSDTYEQYF.

The chain recombines TRBV28 with TRBJ2-3; TRBD2 is a possible D gene (5 bases). This CDR3 has 16 residues. V lost 4 bases and J 0 bases, leaving 14 bases between the germline ends. The germline V gene encodes CDR1 MDHEN and CDR2 SYDVKM. The CDR3 loop is CASSSLLRTSTDTQYF. The CDR3 DNA sequence: TGTGCCAGCAGTTCTTTACTGCGGACTAGCACAGATACGCAGTATTTT.

This clone has just one count. V is TRBV28 and J is TRBJ1-5; D remains ambiguous. The CDR3 totals 11 residues. V was clipped by 5 bases and J by 7 bases, with 6 bases between them. Germline-derived CDR1 and CDR2 are MDHEN and SYDVKM. This CDR3 reads CASSPNQPQHF. The CDR3, as DNA: TGTGCCAGCAGTCCTAACCAGCCCCAGCATTTT.

This chain links TRBV27 with TRBJ1-5; TRBD1 aligns across 9 bases. The CDR3 covers 13 residues. The V and J ends lost 5 bases and 7 bases, in that order; junction bases with no gene match: 3. Looked up from germline, CDR1 is MNHEY and CDR2 is SMNVEV (reference sequence). Here the CDR3 reads CASSTGGRQPQHF. The CDR3, as DNA: TGTGCCAGCAGTACAGGGGGCAGGCAGCCCCAGCATTTT.

The chain has TRBV6-1 and TRBJ1-1, with 8 bases fitting TRBD1. Germline trimming cut 6 bases from V and 1 base from J; bases unmatched to any gene: 7. The CDR3 extends over 15 amino acids. Germline CDR1 and CDR2: MNHNS and SASEGT. The CDR3 nucleotides are TGTGCCAGCAGCTTACAGGGGGGAACGAACACTGAAGCTTTCTTT. Encoded protein: CASSLQGGTNTEAFF.

This clone has more than one count but fewer than ten. The rearrangement joins TRBV29-1 to TRBJ1-1, with 9 positions matching TRBD1. The trim removed 7 bases at V and 3 bases at J, leaving 3 bases unmatched. This CDR3 comprises 12 residues. Germline lookup yields CDR1 SQVTM and CDR2 ANQGSEA. The chain's CDR3 is CSAGQGHTEAFF. CDR3 nucleotides: TGCAGCGCGGGACAGGGCCACACTGAAGCTTTCTTT.

This clone is classed as medium-sized. This sample includes further DNA sequences coding for the same CDR3. The V and J genes are TRBV18 and TRBJ1-1; no clear D. Germline V gene lookup returns CDR1 KGHSH and CDR2 LQKENI. The ends were cut back, 6 bases at V and 0 bases at J, with 8 bases in the middle. This CDR3 comprises 13 residues. CDR3: CASSPSVNTEAFF. The DNA for the CDR3 is TGTGCCAGCTCCCCGAGTGTGAACACTGAAGCTTTCTTT.

V and J are TRBV15 and TRBJ2-2; 7 bases map to TRBD2. There are 14 residues in the CDR3. Germline CDR1 is LNHNV and CDR2 is YYDKDF (reference sequence). The V gene end was trimmed by 6 bases and the J gene end by 8 bases; junction bases not matched to a gene: 9. Here the CDR3 reads CATRLGGGPGELFF. CDR3 DNA: TGTGCCACCAGACTTGGGGGGGGTCCTGGGGAGCTGTTTTTT.

This rearrangement joins TRBV6-1 to TRBJ2-7, with 8 bases lining up with TRBD2. The CDR3 length is 11 residues. The germline V gene has CDR1 MNHNS and CDR2 SASEGT. CDR3 amino acids: CERGLVDEQYF. The CDR3 bases are TGTGAGAGGGGACTAGTCGACGAGCAGTACTTC.

This clone was counted once. The chain employs TRBV20-1 and TRBJ2-5, with D unresolved. The CDR3 is 10 amino acids. The V end was cut by 4 bases, the J end by 4 bases, with 4 bases between. In germline, CDR1 is DFQATT, CDR2 SNEGSKA (reference sequence). The CDR3 coding sequence is TGCAGTGCTAATAGAGAGACCCAGTACTTC. It translates to CSANRETQYF.

The chain carries TRBV28 and TRBJ1-6; maybe TRBD1 (5 bases). The CDR3 totals 17 residues. V was pared by 5 bases and J by 4 bases, with 18 bases between. CDR1 and CDR2 from the germline V gene are MDHEN and SYDVKM. CDR3 sequence reads: CASSLSRATYYNSPLHF. The CDR3 DNA reads TGTGCCAGCAGTCTAAGCAGGGCGACCTATTATAATTCACCCCTCCACTTT.

In regard to this clone: Given a far larger clone just one base away, this is likely a sequencing read error. In the same sample, other DNA sequences code for this CDR3. The chain is built from TRBV7-9 and TRBJ1-2; D gene uncertain. Germline V CDR1 and CDR2: SEHNR, FQNEAQ (reference sequence). CDR3 length: 14 residues. The CDR3 nucleotides are TGTGCCAGCAGACCTGATTACAGCGAGTATGGCTACACCTTT. This encodes CASRPDYSEYGYTF.

This clone was counted between two and nine times. CDR3 coding DNA: TGCGCCAGCAGCTTGGAGGTGAACACTGAAGCTTTCTTT. It translates to CASSLEVNTEAFF. This chain connects TRBV5-1 to TRBJ1-1; D call uncertain. The CDR3 covers 13 residues. CDR1 and CDR2 (germline): SGHRS, YFSETQ. V was shortened by 0 bases and J by 0 bases, with 3 bases between the two germline ends.

The chain employs TRBV13 and TRBJ2-5; 7 bases line up with TRBD1. J was trimmed by 5 bases and V by 3 bases; bases with no gene match: 3. This CDR3 region has 13 residues. Germline values: CDR1 PRHDT, CDR2 FYEKMQ (reference sequence). The CDR3 spells CASSLTGWETQYF. DNA for the CDR3: TGTGCCAGCAGCTTGACAGGGTGGGAGACCCAGTACTTC.

This clone was observed a few times. The V gene is TRBV6-1, the J gene TRBJ1-1; 7 bases agree with TRBD1. Germline V gene data show CDR1 as MNHNS and CDR2 as SASEGT. Trimming took 6 bases from V and 6 from J; bases not matched to a gene: 10. The CDR3 covers 14 residues. The CDR3 loop reads CASRRRGRDAEAFF. The CDR3 DNA sequence: TGTGCCAGCAGACGCAGGGGGAGAGACGCTGAAGCTTTCTTT.

This clone has only a few counts. The chain employs TRBV5-1 and TRBJ1-6, with D possibly being TRBD1 (5 bases). Trimming took off 2 bases at V and 8 bases at J, with 14 bases between the two ends. Germline assignment: CDR1 SGHRS and CDR2 YFSETQ. CDR3 length equals 15 residues. The DNA for the CDR3 is TGCGCCAGCAGCTTATGGGGCCTTACGGATTCACCCCTCCACTTT. This sequence encodes CASSLWGLTDSPLHF.

V and J are TRBV29-1 and TRBJ2-3, with 13 bases fitting TRBD2. CDR3 size: 16 residues. V was pared by 4 bases and J by 2 bases, with 6 bases of the junction left unmatched. Germline V gene lookup returns CDR1 SQVTM and CDR2 ANQGSEA. CDR3: CSVGGLAGSTTDTQYF. CDR3 sequence (DNA): TGCAGCGTTGGGGGACTAGCGGGGTCGACCACAGATACGCAGTATTTT.

This clone was seen more than once but under ten times. V gene TRBV10-3 combines with J gene TRBJ1-5, with D unresolved. The CDR3 loop spans 13 amino acids. Trimming left V 3 bases short and J 5 bases short, with 8 bases between. Germline CDR1 is ENHRY and CDR2 is SYGVKD. The CDR3 sequence: CAISDGGHQPQHF. CDR3 nucleotides: TGTGCCATCAGTGATGGTGGGCATCAGCCCCAGCATTTT.

By share of the sample, this clone is medium-sized. J is TRBJ1-4 and V is TRBV7-9; possible D gene TRBD1, 5 bases. Looked up from germline, CDR1 is SEHNR and CDR2 is FQNEAQ (reference sequence). The V end was cut by 1 base, the J end by 1 base, with 7 bases between. CDR3 length equals 15 residues. CDR3 nucleotide sequence: TGTGCCAGCAGCTTAGGGACAAAAACTAATGAAAAACTGTTTTTT. Translation: CASSLGTKTNEKLFF.